These 6 T cell receptor beta chains originate from one sample sequenced in a study of CD8 T cells in ankylosing spondylitis. TCRdb used MiXCR to reprocess the 5' RACE reads, holding one entry per CDR3 protein. The sample has about 340,000 distinct CDR3 sequences; roughly 14% are singletons. The sample comprised blood, either unsorted or a sorted T cell fraction (not recorded which). The receptors originated from a male donor with ankylosing spondylitis or in good health (not recorded which).

J is TRBJ2-7 and V is TRBV18; tentative D call: TRBD2 (5 bases). Germline CDR1 and CDR2: KGHSH and LQKENI. V lost 3 bases to trimming and J lost 6 bases, with 9 bases between them. The CDR3 is 12 amino acids. CDR3 sequence: CASSPSGFEQYF. CDR3 in DNA: TGTGCCAGCTCACCCTCGGGGTTCGAGCAGTACTTC.

This clonotype was observed a handful of times. This sequence joins TRBV7-9 and TRBJ1-4; 7 bases agree with TRBD1. Germline CDR1 is SEHNR and CDR2 is FQNEAQ (reference sequence). The CDR3 is made up of 15 amino acids. J gave up 5 bases and V 10 bases, and 13 bases lay outside the gene matches. CDR3 region: CATEQGTGGNEKLFF. The DNA for the CDR3 is TGTGCCACCGAACAGGGGACCGGCGGCAATGAAAAACTGTTTTTT.

The V and J genes are TRBV18 and TRBJ2-7; 9 bases map to TRBD1. Germline CDR1 and CDR2: KGHSH and LQKENI. J was trimmed by 4 bases and V by 6 bases; bases with no gene match: 10. The CDR3 contains 15 residues. The CDR3 DNA is TGTGCCAGCTCGCAGGGCACAGGGGGCGGTTACGAGCAGTACTTC. This gives the protein CASSQGTGGGYEQYF.

The chain employs TRBV20-1 and TRBJ1-2; TRBD1 matches at 7 bases. The germline CDR1 and CDR2 sequences are DFQATT and SNEGSKA (reference sequence). This CDR3 spans 13 amino acids. The DNA for the CDR3 is TGCAGAGCAGACGGACAGGTGGGCTATGGCTACACCTTC. Amino acid sequence: CRADGQVGYGYTF.

This clonotype was counted only a few times. The DNA for the CDR3 is TGTGCCAGCAGCCTCAGCCTATCTGGAGATACGCAGTATTTT. Its translation is CASSLSLSGDTQYF. The chain links TRBV7-9 to TRBJ2-3; D unclear. V lost 5 bases and J 5 bases, leaving 14 bases between the germline ends. The CDR3 is 14 amino acids. The germline gives CDR1 SEHNR, CDR2 FQNEAQ (reference sequence).

This clonotype was observed many times. The genes are TRBV30 and TRBJ1-2; tentative D call: TRBD1 (6 bases). The germline V gene has CDR1 GTSNPN and CDR2 SVGIG (reference sequence). Trimming cost V 2 bases and J 4 bases, with 20 bases left between them. The CDR3 contains 16 residues. The CDR3 spells CAWSPLSGGLGYGYTF. The CDR3 DNA reads TGTGCCTGGAGTCCCCTTTCGGGGGGCTTAGGCTATGGCTACACCTTC.